Below, 31 T cell receptor beta chains from the same sample are listed, as sequenced in a study of T cell clonality in common variable immunodeficiency. Study-wide findings and caveats: In common variable immunodeficiency, TCR beta chains reportedly carried fewer deletions and N-nucleotide insertions.

The antigens of these receptors remain unknown. Only in-frame clones appear in the TCRdb table, and some are missing; sequencing was by immunoSEQ multiplex PCR. This sample has almost 20,000 clones, each found more than once. Input material: peripheral blood mononuclear cells. These receptor sequences come from a human donor with common variable immunodeficiency.

Concerning this clone itself: The read falls 3 residues short of the CDR3 end, and the missing part is taken from the germline J gene. This chain links TRBV30 with TRBJ1-1; 8 bases align to TRBD1. The CDR3 runs to 14 residues. J gave up 1 base and V 0 bases, and 1 base lay outside the gene matches. Germline CDR1 GTSNPN, CDR2 SVGIG (reference sequence). CDR3 residues: CAWSVGQGNTEAFF. The DNA read from the CDR3 is TGTGCCTGGAGTGTAGGACAGGGGAACACTGAA.

This clone has only a few counts. The DNA ends 3 residues before the CDR3 does, and the rest of the CDR3 is filled in from the germline J gene. The rearrangement links TRBV19 to TRBJ1-1; no clear D. V gave up 5 bases and J gave up 0 bases, with 7 bases separating them. Germline V gene data show CDR1 as LNHDA and CDR2 as SQIVND (reference sequence). This CDR3 has 13 amino acids. The covered CDR3 bases are TGTGCCAGTAGTGCGTCCATGAACACTGAA. Amino acid sequence: CASSASMNTE. In full, the CDR3 is CASSASMNTEAFF.

With respect to this clone: The CDR3 goes on 3 residues after the read ends, and that part is filled in from the germline J gene. The V gene is TRBV7-2, the J gene TRBJ2-1; D possibly corresponds to TRBD1 (6 bases). CDR3 length: 15 residues. CDR1 is SGHTA, CDR2 FQGNSA, per germline. Trimming cost V 5 bases and J 0 bases, with 11 bases left between them. The sequenced CDR3 bases are TGTGCCAGCAGCCCAGGGGAGAGCTCCTACAATGAG. As protein: CASSPGESSYNE. In full, the CDR3 reads CASSPGESSYNEQFF.

This clone was seen a handful of times. Partial CDR3 DNA: TGTGCCACAAGACAGGGGGCGAAGGTGGAAAAA. Its translation: CATRQGAKVEK. The CDR3, in full, reads CATRQGAKVEKLFF. V usage is TRBV19 and J usage is TRBJ1-4; 10 bases agree with TRBD1. With the read ending 3 residues before the CDR3 end, the germline J gene is used to fill in that end. CDR1 and CDR2 (germline): LNHDA, SQIVND (reference sequence). The V gene end was trimmed by 10 bases and the J gene end by 8 bases; junction bases not matched to a gene: 10. This CDR3 is 14 amino acids long.

This clone was detected only a few times. The read terminates 3 residues ahead of where the CDR3 ends, so the germline J gene completes it. This chain connects TRBV7-9 to TRBJ2-1, with 7 bases lining up with TRBD2. J was trimmed by 7 bases and V by 4 bases; bases with no gene match: 4. Germline CDR1 is SEHNR and CDR2 is FQNEAQ (reference sequence). The CDR3 runs 13 residues. CDR3 sequence: CASSSLAMNEQFF. The covered CDR3 bases are TGTGCCAGCAGCTCACTAGCGATGAATGAG.

This clone showed up just a few times. The missing CDR3 end, 3 residues past where the read stops, is filled in from the germline J gene. J is TRBJ1-2 and V is TRBV19; D is undetermined. This CDR3 is 11 amino acids long. Germline assignment: CDR1 LNHDA and CDR2 SQIVND (reference sequence). Incomplete CDR3 DNA: TGTGCCAGTATGACCGGGGAAGGC. Its translation: CASMTGEG. The full CDR3 sequence reads CASMTGEGYTF.

In this sample, this clone turned up many times. The read ends 3 residues before the CDR3 terminus; that terminus is restored from the germline J gene. This rearrangement joins TRBV10-3 to TRBJ1-5, with D unresolved. V lost 4 bases and J lost 2, with 9 bases in between. The CDR3 has 14 residues. Germline V CDR1 and CDR2: ENHRY, SYGVKD. CDR3 DNA, as far as it was read: TGTGCCATCAGTGCCCCCGGGGGCAATCAGCCC. Amino acids: CAISAPGGNQP. The CDR3 in its entirety is CAISAPGGNQPQHF.

This clone was recorded a few times. The sequence runs out 3 residues before the end of the CDR3; the remainder is reconstructed from the germline J gene. V usage is TRBV2 and J usage is TRBJ2-7; no firm D call. CDR1 is SNHLY, CDR2 FYNNEI, per germline. Trimming took 5 bases from V and 3 from J, leaving 8 bases between them. The CDR3 has 12 amino acids. The DNA read from the CDR3 is TGTGCCAGCAGTTCAGACAACTACGAG. Translating gives CASSSDNYE. The CDR3, in full, reads CASSSDNYEQYF.

With respect to this clone: The read terminates 3 residues ahead of where the CDR3 ends, so the germline J gene completes it. The V gene is TRBV7-2, the J gene TRBJ2-5, with 7 bases lining up with TRBD1. The CDR3 is 14 residues long. Per the germline V gene, CDR1 is SGHTA and CDR2 is FQGNSA. The CDR3 sequence: CASSLLVTGRTQYF. CDR3 bases read: TGTGCCAGCAGCTTATTGGTGACAGGGCGCACC.

This clone was picked up a small number of times. The sequence runs out 3 residues before the end of the CDR3; the remainder is reconstructed from the germline J gene. The chain is built from TRBV19 and TRBJ2-1; 7 bases are shared with TRBD2. Germline V gene data show CDR1 as LNHDA and CDR2 as SQIVND (reference sequence). V dropped 1 base and J dropped 1; count of bases not matched to a gene: 10. The CDR3 has 18 residues. The CDR3 is CASSIAGGSARSYNEQFF. The covered CDR3 bases are TGTGCCAGTAGTATAGCCGGGGGGAGCGCGCGATCCTACAATGAG.

A few counts support this clone. CDR3 amino acids: CASSLGGLAQETQYF. The part of the CDR3 DNA that was read is TGTGCCAGCAGCCTCGGGGGACTAGCTCAAGAGACC. The rearrangement links TRBV7-7 to TRBJ2-5; 9 bases are a match to TRBD2. The read halts 3 residues ahead of the CDR3 end, with the missing end drawn from the germline J gene. This CDR3 spans 15 amino acids. Germline lookup yields CDR1 SSHAT and CDR2 FNYEAQ (reference sequence). Trimming removed 5 bases from V and 2 bases from J; junction bases left unmatched: 6.

In this sample, this clone turned up a few times. The read gets to within 3 residues of the CDR3 end, and the germline J gene fills in the rest. The chain is built from TRBV7-9 and TRBJ1-3, with no clear D. CDR1 is SEHNR and CDR2 is FQNEAQ in the germline V gene (reference sequence). The CDR3 is 13 amino acids. The V gene lost 6 bases and the J gene lost 3 bases, with 9 bases spanning the gap. This CDR3 is CASSRSGGNTIYF. The CDR3 DNA, read in part, is TGTGCCAGCAGTCGTAGTGGTGGAAACACC.

CDR3 DNA, as far as it was read: TGTGCCAGCAGCCCACGGGGGTTCTCTAATGAAAAA. This gives the protein CASSPRGFSNEK. The whole CDR3 reads CASSPRGFSNEKLFF. The V call is TRBV7-2, the J call TRBJ1-4, with a tentative D call TRBD1 (5 bases). Read coverage stops 3 residues before the CDR3 terminus; the germline J gene supplies the remainder. Per germline, CDR1 SGHTA and CDR2 FQGNSA. This CDR3 has 15 residues. V was shortened by 5 bases and J by 3 bases, with 13 bases between the two germline ends.

This clone has only a few counts. Sequencing ends 3 residues short of the CDR3 end; the germline J gene provides the rest. This rearrangement joins TRBV19 to TRBJ1-5; possible D gene TRBD1, 6 bases. Germline V gives CDR1 LNHDA, CDR2 SQIVND (reference sequence). V lost 6 bases, J lost 3 bases, and 15 bases lay in between. The CDR3 runs 15 residues. The CDR3 sequence: CASSPLGGPNQPQHF. Partial CDR3 DNA: TGTGCCAGTAGCCCTCTCGGGGGGCCCAATCAGCCC.

On this clone: Read coverage stops 3 residues before the CDR3 terminus; the germline J gene supplies the remainder. The chain carries TRBV7-6 and TRBJ2-3; 9 nucleotides align to TRBD2. CDR1 SGHVS and CDR2 FNYEAQ come from the germline V gene. With 3 bases clipped from V and 0 bases from J, the junction kept 1 base outside the gene matches. This CDR3 region has 15 residues. The CDR3 loop is CASSLLAGSTDTQYF. Incomplete CDR3 DNA: TGTGCCAGCAGCTTGCTAGCGGGGAGCACAGATACG.

This clone is medium-sized (0.01 to 0.1%) by share. The read halts 3 residues ahead of the CDR3 end, with the missing end drawn from the germline J gene. This chain connects TRBV24-1 to TRBJ2-3, with D unclear. Between the trimmed V and J ends, which lost 4 bases and 0 bases, there was a span of 13 bases. Germline values: CDR1 KGHDR, CDR2 SFDVKD. The CDR3 sequence is 16 residues long. The part of the CDR3 DNA that was read is TGTGCCACCAGTGACCCACAGCCTTATAGCACAGATACG. The encoded protein is CATSDPQPYSTDT. The whole CDR3 reads CATSDPQPYSTDTQYF.

This clone was detected a few times. The read is 3 residues too short to cover the CDR3 end, so that end is filled in from the germline J gene. V usage is TRBV18 and J usage is TRBJ2-2; TRBD2 might be the D (5 bases). CDR3 length: 16 residues. CDR1 is KGHSH and CDR2 is LQKENI in the germline V gene. V was trimmed by 3 bases and J by 1 base, leaving 12 bases between them. CDR3 DNA (partial): TGTGCCAGCTCACCCACCTCGGGGATGAACACCGGGGAG. Its protein is CASSPTSGMNTGE. The CDR3 reads in full as CASSPTSGMNTGELFF.

This clone was seen a handful of times. The read stops 3 residues short of the end of the CDR3; the missing end is completed from the germline J gene. The sample contains more than one DNA sequence encoding this CDR3. The chain recombines TRBV5-6 with TRBJ2-7; possibly TRBD1 for D (5 bases). Germline V lookup: CDR1 SGHDT, CDR2 YYEEEE. The CDR3 length is 12 residues. The V gene lost 3 bases and the J gene lost 6 bases, with 10 bases spanning the gap. The part of the CDR3 DNA that was read is TGTGCCAGCAGCTCGCGTAGGGGCGAG. It translates to CASSSRRGE. The CDR3 in full is CASSSRRGEQYF.

In its sample, this clone was seen a few times. The read ends 3 residues before the CDR3 terminus; that terminus is restored from the germline J gene. The gene calls are TRBV30 and TRBJ1-5; D ambiguous. Germline CDR1 reads GTSNPN; CDR2 reads SVGIG (reference sequence). V was pared by 0 bases and J by 5 bases, with 14 bases between. This CDR3 has 15 residues. The CDR3 is CAWSVGRAGDQPQHF. CDR3 DNA, as far as it was read: TGTGCCTGGAGTGTAGGGCGGGCTGGGGATCAGCCC.

This clone was seen a handful of times. Read sequence stops 3 residues before the CDR3 end, and the germline J gene provides the missing end. The rearrangement joins TRBV6-2 or TRBV6-3 to TRBJ1-2; 8 bases line up with TRBD1. The V segment lost 5 bases and the J segment 4 bases; nucleotides outside the gene matches: 6. Germline V gene sequence: CDR1 MNHEY, CDR2 SVGEGT. CDR3 length: 14 residues. CDR3 loop: CASSHTQGAYGYTF. The covered CDR3 bases are TGTGCCAGCAGTCACACTCAGGGGGCCTATGGC.

The sequenced part of the CDR3 DNA is TGTGCCAGTAGTAGGGGACTAGCGGCTTACAATGAG. Its protein product is CASSRGLAAYNE. The CDR3 as a whole reads CASSRGLAAYNEQFF. The J gene is TRBJ2-1, the V gene TRBV19; 11 bases fit TRBD2. The sequence runs out 3 residues before the end of the CDR3; the remainder is reconstructed from the germline J gene. The length of the CDR3 is 15 residues. CDR1 LNHDA and CDR2 SQIVND come from the germline V gene (reference sequence). J was trimmed by 4 bases and V by 4 bases; bases with no gene match: 3.

This clone came up a few times. The read is 3 residues too short to cover the CDR3 end, so that end is filled in from the germline J gene. The chain is built from TRBV30 and TRBJ1-2; D gene ambiguous. V lost 0 bases and J 4 bases, leaving 6 bases between the germline ends. The length of the CDR3 is 12 residues. Germline CDR1 and CDR2: GTSNPN and SVGIG (reference sequence). The part of the CDR3 DNA that was read is TGTGCCTGGAGTGTAACGGTCTATGGC. It translates to CAWSVTVYG. In full, the CDR3 reads CAWSVTVYGYTF.

At least ten counts were recorded for this clone. The read comes to an end 3 residues before the CDR3 does, leaving the germline J gene to fill in the end. The chain carries TRBV10-1 and TRBJ2-3, with D perhaps TRBD2 (5 bases). The CDR3 spans 11 residues. Trimming left V 8 bases short and J 6 bases short, with 9 bases between. Germline V CDR1 and CDR2: WNHNN, SYGVQD (reference sequence). Incomplete CDR3 DNA: TGCGCCAGCGGACTTGGGGATACG. Translating gives CASGLGDT. The entire CDR3 sequence reads CASGLGDTQYF.

The sample holds a few counts of this clone. The read stops 3 residues short of the end of the CDR3; the missing end is completed from the germline J gene. The rearrangement uses TRBV30 and TRBJ2-1; D might be TRBD2 (5 bases). This CDR3 comprises 16 residues. Germline V CDR1 and CDR2: GTSNPN, SVGIG (reference sequence). Trimming took 4 bases from V and 3 from J, leaving 19 bases between them. CDR3 sequence: CAWTLMVSRGYNEQFF. The sequenced part of the CDR3 DNA is TGTGCCTGGACCCTGATGGTTAGCCGGGGCTACAATGAG.

This clone was detected a few times. The read ends 3 residues early relative to the CDR3; the germline J gene fills the gap. The chain uses TRBV7-2 and TRBJ2-4; 10 bases align to TRBD1. Germline CDR1 is SGHTA and CDR2 is FQGNSA. The CDR3 is made up of 16 amino acids. V shed 0 bases and J 4 bases; nucleotides not matched to a gene: 3. The CDR3 DNA, read in part, is TGTGCCAGCAGCTTAGCCGGGACAGGGGCAAAAAACATT. This encodes CASSLAGTGAKNI. The full CDR3 protein reads CASSLAGTGAKNIQYF.

This clone was seen a handful of times. Read coverage stops 3 residues before the CDR3 terminus; the germline J gene supplies the remainder. This rearrangement joins TRBV2 to TRBJ2-2; D might be TRBD1 (8 bases). V gave up 6 bases and J gave up 6 bases, with 17 bases separating them. The CDR3 covers 15 residues. The germline V gene has CDR1 SNHLY and CDR2 FYNNEI. The CDR3: CASSSNRGGAGELFF. Partial CDR3 DNA: TGTGCCAGCAGCTCGAACAGGGGGGGTGCCGGGGAG.

With regard to this clone: The CDR3 goes on 3 residues after the read ends, and that part is filled in from the germline J gene. This chain joins TRBV5-1 and TRBJ2-1, with a weak D call TRBD1 (5 bases). CDR1 is SGHRS, CDR2 YFSETQ, per germline. This CDR3 has 15 residues. The V gene lost 5 bases and the J gene lost 9 bases, with 21 bases spanning the gap. CDR3 DNA (partial): TGCGCCAGCAGTCAGGGTGGTGTCGCACGAGGTGAG. Amino acid sequence: CASSQGGVARGE. The full CDR3 sequence reads CASSQGGVARGEQFF.

In this sample, this clone turned up a few times. The missing CDR3 end, 3 residues past where the read stops, is filled in from the germline J gene. The same CDR3 arises from other DNA sequences in this sample as well. The chain employs TRBV29-1 and TRBJ2-5; 11 bases line up with TRBD1. The germline V gene encodes CDR1 SQVTM and CDR2 ANQGSEA. The V segment lost 6 bases and the J segment 2 bases; nucleotides outside the gene matches: 2. The CDR3 has 13 amino acids. Incomplete CDR3 DNA: TGCAGCGTGGACAGGGGGCGGCAAGAGACC. Translated: CSVDRGRQET. The whole CDR3 region reads CSVDRGRQETQYF.

This clone has a handful of counts. The read ends 3 residues shy of where the CDR3 ends; the end is completed using the germline J gene. The chain combines TRBV19 with TRBJ1-2; no clear D. The CDR3 consists of 13 residues. Germline assignment: CDR1 LNHDA and CDR2 SQIVND (reference sequence). V shed 5 bases and J shed 4 bases, with 11 bases lying between them. CDR3 in amino acids: CASSPSRSYGYTF. Incomplete CDR3 DNA: TGTGCCAGTAGTCCCAGCAGGAGCTATGGC.

In its sample, this clone was seen a few times. The read finishes 3 residues shy of the CDR3 end, and the germline J gene is used to complete it. The genes are TRBV30 and TRBJ2-5; possibly TRBD1 or TRBD2 for D (5 bases each). Germline CDR1 is GTSNPN and CDR2 is SVGIG (reference sequence). The CDR3 loop spans 13 amino acids. The ends were cut back, 0 bases at V and 5 bases at J, with 10 bases in the middle. The sequenced part of the CDR3 DNA is TGTGCCTGGAGTGTAGGGGAGTGGGAGACC. It is translated as CAWSVGEWET. The entire CDR3 sequence reads CAWSVGEWETQYF. The full variable domain, its missing parts supplied by reference TRBV30 and TRBJ2-5, is SQTIHQWPATLVQPVGSPLSLECTVEGTSNPNLYWYRQAAGRGLQLLFYSVGIGQISSEVPQNLSASRPQDRQFILSSKKLLLSDSGFYLCAWSVGEWETQYFGPGTRLLVL.

In its sample, this clone was seen a few times. The read halts 3 residues ahead of the CDR3 end, with the missing end drawn from the germline J gene. The chain combines TRBV20-1 with TRBJ2-1; 10 nucleotides line up with TRBD2. The junction had 4 bases not matched to a gene; V was cut back by 6 bases and J by 5 bases. The CDR3 spans 13 residues. The germline gives CDR1 DFQATT, CDR2 SNEGSKA (reference sequence). The CDR3 here is CSARGLADNEQFF. The CDR3 bases that were read are TGCAGTGCACGTGGACTAGCGGACAATGAG.